The sequence of this T cell receptor (beta chain) was determined in a study of a mutant IDH1 vaccine in newly diagnosed glioma. Assay: immunoSEQ multiplex PCR; the TCRdb copy retains only in-frame clones and omits some. Among tens of thousands of clones listed, around 85% were seen once. Stated time point: week 23, last vaccination. All doses held 300 ug of mutant IDH1 20-mer peptide, with topical imiquimod. Study observations and caveats: Whatever changes occurred in top peripheral T cell clonotypes seemed unrelated to pseudoprogression.

Turning to this clone: As yet, its antigen is unknown.

Germline V gives CDR1 MGHRA, CDR2 YSYEKL. V lost 4 bases and J lost 1, with 7 bases in between. The CDR3 extends over 13 amino acids. The input for sequencing was PBMCs, taken from a glioma patient whose treatment included an IDH1 peptide vaccine. The receptor was derived from a woman between 50 and 59 years old with glioma. V usage is TRBV4-1 and J usage is TRBJ2-5, with D hard to call. CDR3 residues: CASSRVIQETQYF. In nucleotides, the CDR3 is TGCGCCAGCAGCCGGGTGATCCAAGAGACCCAGTACTTC.